The next 16 T cell receptor beta chains were all read from a single sample in a study of T cell responses to AZD1222 COVID-19 vaccine (dated by TCRdb to 2020 to 2022). The label giving this sample's time point can be read as: about 28 days (+/-7) after the second vaccine dose. The sample's treatment or condition label, decoded: meningococcal conjugate vaccine given as trial control. Library construction relied on the immunoSEQ multiplex PCR assay. In its TCRdb copy, this immuneACCESS table keeps in-frame sequences only and misses some clones. Where compared with another copy, unresolved V genes explain less than half of these, and the others have no known cause. The sample yields roughly 130,000 clones; about 89% were counted once. Of the sample, about 7.5% falls within the top ten clones. The sequencing used peripheral blood, collected 28 days after the second dose of the MenACWY control vaccine. These receptors were taken from an adult who received the MenACWY meningococcal vaccine as a control.

V and J are TRBV10-3 and TRBJ1-2; 7 nucleotides align to TRBD1. V shed 4 bases, J shed 4 bases, and the junction held 3 bases outside the gene matches. In germline, CDR1 is ENHRY, CDR2 SYGVKD. This CDR3 comprises 13 residues. CDR3: CAISADRAYGYTF. The CDR3 nucleotides are TGTGCCATCAGTGCAGACAGGGCCTATGGCTACACCTTC.

The chain employs TRBV19 and TRBJ1-2, with D possibly matching TRBD1 (5 bases). V was trimmed by 3 bases and J by 8 bases, leaving 13 bases between them. This CDR3 region has 13 residues. Per germline, CDR1 LNHDA and CDR2 SQIVND (reference sequence). The DNA for the CDR3 is TGTGCCAGTAGTATGGACTGGGGCGAAGGCTACACCTTC. Its protein is CASSMDWGEGYTF.

The chain combines TRBV13 with TRBJ2-3, with 9 bases identical to TRBD1. Germline assignment: CDR1 PRHDT and CDR2 FYEKMQ (reference sequence). Losses at the gene ends were 0 bases for V and 5 bases for J; bases not matched to a gene: 6. The CDR3 totals 16 residues. The CDR3 here is CASSLGGQGRGDTQYF. The CDR3 DNA sequence: TGTGCCAGCAGCTTAGGAGGACAGGGGAGAGGAGATACGCAGTATTTT.

The CDR3 reads CASSSPPGGTETQYF. The CDR3 DNA is TGTGCCAGCAGCTCCCCCCCCGGCGGGACGGAGACCCAGTACTTC. V and J are TRBV7-2 and TRBJ2-5, with D possibly matching TRBD2 (6 bases). Germline CDR1 is SGHTA and CDR2 is FQGNSA. V lost 4 bases and J lost 5, with 17 bases in between. The CDR3 loop spans 15 amino acids.

For this clone: A junction end diverges from the germline sequence, so it may reflect a read error. V usage is TRBV7-9 and J usage is TRBJ1-6, with D possibly being TRBD1 (6 bases). In germline, CDR1 is SEHNR, CDR2 FQNEAQ (reference sequence). The CDR3 is 16 residues long. The DNA of the CDR3 is TGTGCCAGCAGCCTAGCCCAGACAGGTTCCTATTCACCCCTCCACTTT. Translation: CASSLAQTGSYSPLHF.

The gene calls are TRBV6-5 and TRBJ2-7, with TRBD2 matching 12 bases. The V and J ends lost 6 bases and 5 bases, in that order; junction bases with no gene match: 5. This CDR3 has 14 amino acids. CDR1 and CDR2 (germline): MNHEY, SVGAGI. The CDR3 reads CASRRTSGKDEQYF. CDR3 DNA sequence: TGTGCCAGCAGACGGACTAGCGGGAAGGACGAGCAGTACTTC.

V usage is TRBV4-1 and J usage is TRBJ1-3; no definite D call. The CDR3 is made up of 15 amino acids. Germline values: CDR1 MGHRA, CDR2 YSYEKL. V was trimmed by 0 bases and J by 2 bases, leaving 8 bases between them. The CDR3 region is CASSQEERAGNTIYF. The CDR3 DNA follows: TGCGCCAGCAGCCAAGAGGAGAGAGCTGGAAACACCATATATTTT.

The genes are TRBV6-1 and TRBJ2-7; 7 nucleotides line up with TRBD1. Germline trimming cut 2 bases from V and 3 bases from J; bases unmatched to any gene: 13. The CDR3 sequence is 17 residues long. CDR1 MNHNS and CDR2 SASEGT come from the germline V gene. CDR3 loop: CASSELTAGGPFYEQYF. The CDR3 DNA is TGTGCCAGCAGTGAATTGACTGCAGGGGGACCCTTCTACGAGCAGTACTTC.

The V and J genes are TRBV7-9 and TRBJ2-7, with 12 bases fitting TRBD2. CDR3 length: 15 amino acids. Germline V gene sequence: CDR1 SEHNR, CDR2 FQNEAQ (reference sequence). The trim removed 5 bases at V and 2 bases at J, leaving 4 bases unmatched. The DNA for the CDR3 is TGTGCCAGCAGCACGACTAGCGGGGGCGCCTACGAGCAGTACTTC. Translated, it gives CASSTTSGGAYEQYF. Based on the CDR3 plus reference TRBV7-9 and TRBJ2-7, the full variable domain is DTGVSQNPRHKITKRGQNVTFRCDPISEHNRLYWYRQTLGQGPEFLTYFQNEAQLEKSRLLSDRFSAERPKGSFSTLEIQRTEQGDSAMYLCASSTTSGGAYEQYFGPGTRLTVT.

The V call is TRBV5-1, the J call TRBJ2-1, with D perhaps given as TRBD1 or TRBD2 (5 bases each). Looked up from germline, CDR1 is SGHRS and CDR2 is YFSETQ. Trimming left V 0 bases short and J 4 bases short, with 11 bases between. The CDR3 contains 15 residues. This chain's CDR3 is CASSLELGQYNEQFF. CDR3 coding DNA: TGCGCCAGCAGCTTGGAACTAGGACAATACAATGAGCAGTTCTTC.

The sample holds one count of this clone. The V gene is TRBV19, the J gene TRBJ2-3; 10 positions agree with TRBD2. Per the germline V gene, CDR1 is LNHDA and CDR2 is SQIVND (reference sequence). Trimming cost V 7 bases and J 7 bases; bases outside gene matches: 8. The CDR3 loop spans 14 amino acids. The chain's CDR3 is CASIPSGSGHTQYF. In DNA form, the CDR3 reads TGTGCCAGTATCCCTAGCGGGAGCGGTCATACGCAGTATTTT.

This rearrangement joins TRBV7-2 to TRBJ1-4; 9 positions agree with TRBD1. Trimming cost V 5 bases and J 8 bases; bases outside gene matches: 9. This CDR3 spans 15 amino acids. Germline V gives CDR1 SGHTA, CDR2 FQGNSA. CDR3 DNA: TGTGCCAGCAGCACGGGACAGGGTTTCGGGGAAAAACTGTTTTTT. This sequence encodes CASSTGQGFGEKLFF.

This chain links TRBV30 with TRBJ1-5, with 8 bases identical to TRBD1. Trimming took 0 bases from V and 2 from J; bases not matched to a gene: 6. The CDR3 is 16 amino acids. Germline-derived CDR1 and CDR2 are GTSNPN and SVGIG (reference sequence). This CDR3 is CAWSVGQGAGNQPQHF. CDR3 DNA: TGTGCCTGGAGTGTAGGGCAGGGGGCAGGCAATCAGCCCCAGCATTTT. The whole variable domain, filled in from reference TRBV30 and TRBJ1-5, reads SQTIHQWPATLVQPVGSPLSLECTVEGTSNPNLYWYRQAAGRGLQLLFYSVGIGQISSEVPQNLSASRPQDRQFILSSKKLLLSDSGFYLCAWSVGQGAGNQPQHFGDGTRLSIL.

The J gene is TRBJ1-5, the V gene TRBV28; D not certain. Germline loops: CDR1 MDHEN, CDR2 SYDVKM. With 6 bases removed from V and 3 bases from J, the gap between germline ends came to 12 bases. CDR3 size: 14 residues. The DNA for the CDR3 is TGTGCCAGCAGCCGAAGACTTAACAATCAGCCCCAGCATTTT. Its protein is CASSRRLNNQPQHF. The whole variable domain, remainder taken from reference TRBV28 and TRBJ1-5, is DVKVTQSSRYLVKRTGEKVFLECVQDMDHENMFWYRQDPGLGLRLIYFSYDVKMKEKGDIPEGYSVSREKKERFSLILESASTNQTSMYLCASSRRLNNQPQHFGDGTRLSIL.

The chain has TRBV2 and TRBJ1-5; unclear D gene. V was trimmed by 3 bases and J by 3 bases, leaving 9 bases between them. The CDR3 consists of 14 residues. The V gene's germline CDR1 is SNHLY and CDR2 FYNNEI. The CDR3: CASSEVRYNQPQHF. The CDR3 DNA sequence: TGTGCCAGCAGTGAGGTCAGGTACAATCAGCCCCAGCATTTT.

The CDR3 region has the DNA TGTGCCAGTAGTATAGACCAGGGGACTGGGGCCAACGTCCTGACTTTC. This sequence encodes CASSIDQGTGANVLTF. The chain combines TRBV19 with TRBJ2-6, with D possibly TRBD1 on 6 matching bases. Germline CDR1 LNHDA, CDR2 SQIVND (reference sequence). The V end lost 0 bases, the J end lost 2 bases, and 8 bases lay between the germline ends. The CDR3 runs to 16 residues.